This T cell receptor (beta chain) was retrieved from a study of regulatory T cells in long-lasting Graves disease. Building of the TCR beta libraries involved iRepertoire HTBI primers and Arm-PCR of CDR3 regions. TCRdb re-called the multiplex PCR reads with MiXCR, one entry per CDR3 protein. The profile shows hundreds of thousands of distinct CDR3 sequences, about 16% of them singletons. Noted time point: newly diagnosed GD, antithyroid drugs for less than 3 months. PBMC RNA served as the TCR library source. Trimming pared 6 bases from V and 0 bases from J, leaving 14 bases between. CDR3 length: 15 residues. The germline gives CDR1 MNHNS, CDR2 SASEGT. This same sample was also part of a study on T cells in Graves' hyperthyroidism and ophthalmopathy.

Sequenced material: peripheral blood mononuclear cells (PBMCs), taken at new diagnosis, from a patient treated with antithyroid drugs. The J gene is TRBJ1-2, the V gene TRBV6-1; no firm D call. The receptor was isolated from a woman aged 25-40 years with Graves disease. CDR3 nucleotide sequence: TGTGCCAGCAGCCCATTCTACCGCGCTAACTATGGCTACACCTTC. This codes for CASSPFYRANYGYTF.